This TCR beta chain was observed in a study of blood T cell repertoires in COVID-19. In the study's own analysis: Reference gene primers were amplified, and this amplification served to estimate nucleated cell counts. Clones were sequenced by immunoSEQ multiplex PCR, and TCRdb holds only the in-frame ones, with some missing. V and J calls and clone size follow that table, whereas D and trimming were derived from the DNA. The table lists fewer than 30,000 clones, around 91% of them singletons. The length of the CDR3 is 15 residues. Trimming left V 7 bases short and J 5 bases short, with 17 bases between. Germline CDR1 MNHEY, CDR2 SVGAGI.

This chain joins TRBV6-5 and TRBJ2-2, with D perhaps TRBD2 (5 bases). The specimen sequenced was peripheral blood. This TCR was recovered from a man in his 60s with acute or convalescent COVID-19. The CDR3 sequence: CASTLDNPGTGELFF. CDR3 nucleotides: TGTGCCAGCACCCTAGACAATCCGGGGACCGGGGAGCTGTTTTTT.